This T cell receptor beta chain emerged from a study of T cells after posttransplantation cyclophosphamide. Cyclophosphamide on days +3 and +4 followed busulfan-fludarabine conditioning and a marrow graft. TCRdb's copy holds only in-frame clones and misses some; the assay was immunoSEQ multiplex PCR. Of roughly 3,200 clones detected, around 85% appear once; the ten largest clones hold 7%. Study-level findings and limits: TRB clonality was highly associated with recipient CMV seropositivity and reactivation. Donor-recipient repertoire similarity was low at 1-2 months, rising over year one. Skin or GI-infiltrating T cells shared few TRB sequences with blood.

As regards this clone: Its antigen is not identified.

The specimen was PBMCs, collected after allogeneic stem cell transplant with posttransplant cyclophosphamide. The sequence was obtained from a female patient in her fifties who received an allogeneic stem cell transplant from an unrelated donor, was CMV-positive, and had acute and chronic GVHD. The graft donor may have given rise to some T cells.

The CDR3 DNA sequence: TGTGCCAGCAGTTCTATCCTCTCTGGAAACACCATATATTTT. Translated: CASSSILSGNTIYF. This chain connects TRBV6-5 to TRBJ1-3; D uncertain. V gave up 4 bases and J gave up 0 bases, with 7 bases separating them. Germline lookup yields CDR1 MNHEY and CDR2 SVGAGI. This CDR3 has 14 amino acids.